The 6 T cell receptor beta chains below all came from one sample that was sequenced in a study of graft-versus-host responses after intestinal transplantation. Their target antigens are unknown. Generated by immunoSEQ multiplex PCR, the TCRdb table keeps only in-frame clones and is missing some. The sample includes roughly 100,000 clones, 90% to 95% seen only once; the top ten take about 0.18%. Here the sequenced sample was unstimulated CD4+ T cells sorted from spleen or lymph node cells, taken before transplant. The receptors shown here come from a human donor who was the organ donor for an intestinal transplant.

A few counts support this clone. This chain uses TRBV30 with TRBJ1-2, with D tentatively TRBD1 (6 bases). This CDR3 comprises 13 residues. Germline V lookup: CDR1 GTSNPN, CDR2 SVGIG (reference sequence). The V gene lost 0 bases and the J gene lost 8 bases, with 13 bases spanning the gap. In nucleotides, the CDR3 is TGTGCCTGGAGTGTCCTGGCAGGGGAAGGCTACACCTTC. This gives the protein CAWSVLAGEGYTF.

The gene calls are TRBV27 and TRBJ1-2; no reliable D call. CDR3 length: 13 amino acids. Trimming took off 5 bases at V and 5 bases at J, with 12 bases between the two ends. Germline-derived CDR1 and CDR2 are MNHEY and SMNVEV (reference sequence). CDR3 residues: CASSRRSSYGYTF. CDR3 coding DNA: TGTGCCAGCAGTCGGAGGAGTTCTTATGGCTACACCTTC.

This clone was counted a single time. The genes are TRBV9 and TRBJ2-5; D might be TRBD1 (6 bases). Trimming took 1 base from V and 5 from J, leaving 9 bases between them. Germline V lookup: CDR1 SGDLS, CDR2 YYNGEE. The CDR3 contains 13 residues. The CDR3 DNA sequence: TGTGCCAGCAGCGTATCAGGGGTGGAGACCCAGTACTTC. This translates into CASSVSGVETQYF.

The V and J genes are TRBV19 and TRBJ1-5, with no clear D. Germline CDR1 reads LNHDA; CDR2 reads SQIVND (reference sequence). This CDR3 region has 13 residues. V was pared by 2 bases and J by 3 bases, with 5 bases between. CDR3 in amino acids: CASSITNNQPQHF. The CDR3 DNA is TGTGCCAGTAGTATAACAAACAATCAGCCCCAGCATTTT.

The gene calls are TRBV4-3 and TRBJ2-3; D might be TRBD1 (7 bases). V was cut by 1 base and J by 5 bases, with 19 bases left in between. The CDR3 consists of 17 residues. CDR1 is LGHNA and CDR2 is YSLEER in the germline V gene. The CDR3 spells CASSQGTRGAGGDTQYF. CDR3 coding DNA: TGCGCCAGCAGCCAAGGAACCAGGGGGGCCGGGGGAGATACGCAGTATTTT.

The CDR3 here is CASSPGSSGGPDEQFF. The DNA of the CDR3 is TGCGCCAGCAGCCCTGGAAGTAGCGGGGGGCCGGATGAGCAGTTCTTC. The chain links TRBV5-1 to TRBJ2-1; 10 nucleotides line up with TRBD2. The CDR3 sequence is 16 residues long. V lost 4 bases, J lost 8 bases, and 12 bases stayed unmatched. The germline CDR1 and CDR2 sequences are SGHRS and YFSETQ.